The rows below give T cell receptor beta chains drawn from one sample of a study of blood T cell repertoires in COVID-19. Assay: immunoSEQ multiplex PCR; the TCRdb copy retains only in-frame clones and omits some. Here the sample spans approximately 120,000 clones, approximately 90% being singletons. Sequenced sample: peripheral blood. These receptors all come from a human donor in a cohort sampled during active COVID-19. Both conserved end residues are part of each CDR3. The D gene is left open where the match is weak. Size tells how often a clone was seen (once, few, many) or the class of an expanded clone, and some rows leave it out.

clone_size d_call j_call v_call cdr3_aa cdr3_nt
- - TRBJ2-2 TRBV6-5 CASSSGQFTGELFF TGTGCCAGCAGTTCTGGACAGTTCACCGGGGAGCTGTTTTTT
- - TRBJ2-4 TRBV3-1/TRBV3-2 CASSPLGGIQYF TGTGCCAGCAGCCCCCTAGGCGGCATTCAGTACTTC
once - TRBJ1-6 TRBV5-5 CASSLEQNNSPLHF TGTGCCAGCAGCTTGGAGCAAAATAATTCACCCCTCCACTTT
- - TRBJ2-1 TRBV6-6 CASSPTGIEQFF TGTGCCAGCAGTCCCACAGGGATAGAGCAGTTCTTC
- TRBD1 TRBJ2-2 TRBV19 CASSVDRGGTGELFF TGTGCCAGTAGTGTGGACAGGGGCGGCACCGGGGAGCTGTTTTTT
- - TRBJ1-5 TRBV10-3 CAISEWHTNQPQHF TGTGCCATCAGTGAGTGGCACACCAATCAGCCCCAGCATTTT
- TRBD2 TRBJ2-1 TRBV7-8 CASSSPRDGTNVPNEQFF TGTGCCAGCAGCTCCCCCCGGGATGGGACTAACGTTCCCAATGAGCAGTTCTTC
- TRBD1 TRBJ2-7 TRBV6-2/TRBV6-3 CASSYTWTGGGYEQYF TGTGCCAGCAGCTATACCTGGACAGGGGGCGGATACGAGCAGTACTTC
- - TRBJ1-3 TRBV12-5 CASALGQLDTIYF TGTGCTAGTGCCCTAGGACAGTTGGACACCATATATTTT
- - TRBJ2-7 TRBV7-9 CASSFSAQGGQYF TGTGCCAGCAGCTTTAGCGCACAGGGTGGGCAGTACTTC
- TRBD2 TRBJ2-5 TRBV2 CASRLAGFQETQYF TGTGCCAGCAGACTAGCGGGTTTCCAAGAGACCCAGTACTTC
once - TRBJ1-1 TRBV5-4 CASSLTGGDTEAFF TGTGCCAGCAGCTTGACAGGAGGGGACACTGAAGCTTTCTTT
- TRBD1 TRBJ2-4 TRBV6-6 CASSSGQGGKNIQYF TGTGCCAGCAGTTCGGGACAGGGGGGCAAAAACATTCAGTACTTC
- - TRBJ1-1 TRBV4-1 CAGSGTQDTEAFF TGCGCCGGATCCGGGACACAAGACACTGAAGCTTTCTTT
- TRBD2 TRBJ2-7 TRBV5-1 CASSLGGTSGYEQYF TGCGCCAGCAGCTTGGGGGGGACTAGCGGGTACGAGCAGTACTTC
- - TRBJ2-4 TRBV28 CASSFLGVSYF TGTGCCAGCAGTTTTCTAGGGGTCTCGTACTTC
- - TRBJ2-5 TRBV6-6 CASSTLVAQYF TGTGCCAGCAGTACCTTAGTCGCCCAGTACTTC
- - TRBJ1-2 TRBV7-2 CASHLETVNYGYTF TGTGCCAGCCACCTCGAGACAGTGAACTATGGCTACACCTTC
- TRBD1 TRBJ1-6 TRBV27 CASSRDRDIYYNSPLHF TGTGCCAGCAGCCGGGACAGGGATATATACTATAATTCACCCCTCCACTTT
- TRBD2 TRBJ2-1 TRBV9 CASSPRLAGVLGEQFF TGTGCCAGCAGCCCTCGTTTGGCGGGGGTACTCGGTGAGCAGTTCTTC
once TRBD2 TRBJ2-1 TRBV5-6 CASSLRVAGVTLDEQFF TGTGCCAGCAGCTTGAGGGTAGCGGGAGTTACCCTCGATGAGCAGTTCTTC
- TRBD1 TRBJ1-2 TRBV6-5 CASSYSYQTGDGYTF TGTGCCAGCAGTTACTCGTATCAAACAGGGGATGGCTACACCTTC
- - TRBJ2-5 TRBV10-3 CAIKGTPGETQYF TGTGCCATCAAAGGCACCCCGGGGGAGACCCAGTACTTC
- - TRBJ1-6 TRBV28 CASSLWPGEGSPLHF TGTGCCAGCAGTTTATGGCCGGGGGAAGGTTCACCCCTCCACTTT
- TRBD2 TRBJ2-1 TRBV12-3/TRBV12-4 CASSLERGGEQFF TGTGCCAGCAGTTTGGAGCGGGGGGGTGAGCAGTTCTTC
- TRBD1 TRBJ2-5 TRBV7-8 CASSLGTVYQETQYF TGTGCCAGCAGCCTAGGGACAGTGTACCAAGAGACCCAGTACTTC
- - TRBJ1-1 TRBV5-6 CASSFGWDTKNTEAFF TGTGCCAGCAGCTTTGGATGGGACACTAAGAACACTGAAGCTTTCTTT
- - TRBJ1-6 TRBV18 CASSPQGDNSPLHF TGTGCCAGCTCACCACAAGGGGATAATTCACCCCTCCACTTT
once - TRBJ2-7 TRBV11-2 CASSLVPGPPYEQYF TGTGCCAGCAGCTTGGTCCCAGGGCCTCCCTACGAGCAGTACTTC
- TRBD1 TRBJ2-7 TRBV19 CASSTIPGQGTYEQYF TGTGCCAGTAGTACTATTCCGGGACAGGGAACCTACGAGCAGTACTTC
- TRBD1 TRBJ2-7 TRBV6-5 CASSYRTGGLNEQYF TGTGCCAGCAGTTACCGGACAGGGGGCTTGAACGAGCAGTACTTC
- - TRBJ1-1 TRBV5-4 CASSLWDTQNTEAFF TGTGCCAGCAGTTTGTGGGACACCCAGAACACTGAAGCTTTCTTT
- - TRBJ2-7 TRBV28 CASSLRGYEQYF TGTGCCAGCAGTTTACGGGGTTACGAGCAGTACTTC
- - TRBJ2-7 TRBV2 CASSDRAHEQYF TGTGCCAGCAGTGACAGGGCCCACGAGCAGTACTTC
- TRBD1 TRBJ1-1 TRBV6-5 CASRYGTANTEAFF TGTGCCAGCAGGTATGGGACAGCGAACACTGAAGCTTTCTTT
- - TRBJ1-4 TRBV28 CASSGVIEKLFF TGTGCCAGCAGTGGAGTTATTGAAAAACTGTTTTTT
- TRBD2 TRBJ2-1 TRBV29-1 CSVSRRELRSYNEQFF TGCAGCGTCTCCAGGCGGGAGTTGAGGTCCTACAATGAGCAGTTCTTC
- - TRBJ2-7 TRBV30 CAWSGQIFSYEQYF TGTGCCTGGAGTGGGCAGATCTTCTCCTACGAGCAGTACTTC
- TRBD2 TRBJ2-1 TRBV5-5 CASSFEAGGWNEQFF TGTGCCAGCAGCTTTGAAGCGGGGGGTTGGAATGAGCAGTTCTTC
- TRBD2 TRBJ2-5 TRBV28 CASSPHTSVQETQYF TGTGCCAGCAGTCCCCATACTAGCGTCCAAGAGACCCAGTACTTC
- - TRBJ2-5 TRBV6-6 CASSYASPGVGETQYF TGTGCCAGCAGTTACGCCAGTCCTGGAGTCGGGGAGACCCAGTACTTC
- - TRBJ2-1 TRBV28 CASSEGGVQRGEQFF TGTGCCAGCAGCGAGGGGGGGGTACAAAGGGGTGAGCAGTTCTTC
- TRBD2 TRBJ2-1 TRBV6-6 CASSRTSGGANEQFF TGTGCCAGCAGTCGAACTAGCGGGGGGGCTAATGAGCAGTTCTTC
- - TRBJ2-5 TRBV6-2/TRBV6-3 CASSFDSSGGTQYF TGTGCCAGCAGTTTCGACAGTTCCGGGGGGACCCAGTACTTC
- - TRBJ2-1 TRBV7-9 CASSLLGGGAAEQFF TGTGCCAGCAGCTTACTAGGGGGGGGCGCCGCTGAGCAGTTCTTC
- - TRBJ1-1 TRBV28 CASGAGGTEAFF TGTGCCTCCGGGGCGGGGGGCACTGAAGCTTTCTTT
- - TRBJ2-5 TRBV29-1 CSVEDRGLETQYF TGCAGCGTTGAAGACAGGGGTCTCGAGACCCAGTACTTC
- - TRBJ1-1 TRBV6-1 CASSEYQGMMNTEAFF TGTGCCAGCAGTGAATACCAGGGGATGATGAACACTGAAGCTTTCTTT
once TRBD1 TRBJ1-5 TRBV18 CASSPRRTGGNQPQHF TGTGCCAGCTCACCCAGGAGGACAGGCGGCAATCAGCCCCAGCATTTT
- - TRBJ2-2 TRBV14 CASSHDRSSFTGELFF TGTGCCAGCAGCCATGACAGGTCGTCCTTCACCGGGGAGCTGTTTTTT
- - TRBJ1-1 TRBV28 CASSFDRVMNTEAFF TGTGCCAGCAGTTTCGACAGAGTCATGAACACTGAAGCTTTCTTT
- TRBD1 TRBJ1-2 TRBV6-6 CASSYGRDRDYGYTF TGTGCCAGCAGTTACGGCCGGGACAGGGACTATGGCTACACCTTC
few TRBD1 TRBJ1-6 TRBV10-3 CAIRVDRERDSPLHF TGTGCCATCAGGGTTGACAGGGAGCGGGATTCACCCCTCCACTTT
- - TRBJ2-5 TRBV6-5 CASSYPSGGTQYF TGTGCCAGCAGTTACCCCTCTGGGGGCACCCAGTACTTC
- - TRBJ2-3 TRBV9 CASSVDPTTDTQYF TGTGCCAGCAGCGTAGACCCTACCACAGATACGCAGTATTTT
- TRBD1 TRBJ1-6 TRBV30 CAWRGQGSSPLHF TGTGCCTGGCGAGGACAGGGGAGTAGTCCCCTCCACTTT
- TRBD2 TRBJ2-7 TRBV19 CASSTSSGSSYEQYF TGTGCCAGTAGTACTAGCAGCGGGAGTTCCTACGAGCAGTACTTC
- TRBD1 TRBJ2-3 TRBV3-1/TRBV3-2 CASSQGDRGHRDTQYF TGTGCCAGCAGCCAAGGGGACAGGGGGCATAGGGATACGCAGTATTTT
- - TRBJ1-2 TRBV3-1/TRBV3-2 CASRGGGIDYGYTF TGTGCCAGCAGAGGGGGGGGGATCGACTATGGCTACACCTTC